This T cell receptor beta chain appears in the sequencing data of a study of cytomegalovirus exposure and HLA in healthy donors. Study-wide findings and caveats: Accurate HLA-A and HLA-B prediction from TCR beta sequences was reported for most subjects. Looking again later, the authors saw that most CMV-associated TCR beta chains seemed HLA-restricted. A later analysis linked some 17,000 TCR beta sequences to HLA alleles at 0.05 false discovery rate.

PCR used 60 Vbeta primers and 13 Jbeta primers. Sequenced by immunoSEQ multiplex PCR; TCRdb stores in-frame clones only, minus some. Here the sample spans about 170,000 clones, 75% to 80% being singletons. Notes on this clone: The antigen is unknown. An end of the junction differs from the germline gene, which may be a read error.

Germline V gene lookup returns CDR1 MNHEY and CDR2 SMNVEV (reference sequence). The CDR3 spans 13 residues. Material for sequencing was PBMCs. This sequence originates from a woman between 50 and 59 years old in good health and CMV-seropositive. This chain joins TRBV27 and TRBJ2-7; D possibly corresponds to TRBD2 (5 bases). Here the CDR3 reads CASSLSGVYQQYF. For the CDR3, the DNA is TGTGCCAGCAGTTTATCCGGGGTCTACCAGCAGTACTTC.